This T cell receptor beta chain comes out of a study of CD8 T cells in Susac syndrome. With random hexamers, 0.5 to 1 ug RNA was reverse transcribed. With immunoSEQ multiplex PCR, TCR beta CDR3 was amplified across 54 Vbeta and 13 Jbeta. TCRdb re-analysed the immunoSEQ multiplex PCR reads in MiXCR, keeping a single row per CDR3 protein. The data show 70,000 to 95,000 distinct CDR3 sequences, 90% to 95% seen once. The CDR3 sequence is 14 residues long. J was trimmed by 3 bases and V by 3 bases; bases with no gene match: 6. The germline V gene has CDR1 SGDLS and CDR2 YYNGEE. The specimen was CD8+ T cells from PBMCs. The clonotype was recovered from a human donor with Susac syndrome. V usage is TRBV9 and J usage is TRBJ2-7; TRBD1 aligns across 7 bases. The CDR3 spells CASSARDRHYEQYF. The CDR3, as DNA: TGTGCCAGCAGCGCCCGGGACAGACACTACGAGCAGTACTTC. Full variable domain (outside the CDR3, taken from reference TRBV9 and TRBJ2-7): DSGVTQTPKHLITATGQRVTLRCSPRSGDLSVYWYQQSLDQGLQFLIQYYNGEERAKGNILERFSAQQFPDLHSELNLSSLELGDSALYFCASSARDRHYEQYFGPGTRLTVT.